The rows below give T cell receptor beta chains drawn from one sample of a study of cytomegalovirus exposure and HLA in healthy donors. Sequenced by immunoSEQ multiplex PCR; TCRdb stores in-frame clones only, minus some. The data hold fewer than 85,000 clones, with over 70% observed a single time. The source material was PBMCs. The source of these receptors is a male donor in good health and CMV-seropositive. The CDR3 runs from the conserved cysteine through the conserved F or W. Clone sizes are given selectively: once, few, many, or a class where the clone is expanded.

cdr3_aa j_call clone_size v_call
CASSAQGNDYGYTF TRBJ1-2 few TRBV6-1
CASRSGGTTRELYNEQFF TRBJ2-1 - TRBV2
CASSKSGSYEQYF TRBJ2-7 - TRBV11-2
CASSAIGGKGGYYGYTF TRBJ1-2 - TRBV7-2
CASSPGLATYEQYF TRBJ2-7 - TRBV27
CATSRATVNYGYTF TRBJ1-2 - TRBV15
CASSQGGNTEAFF TRBJ1-1 once TRBV13
CASSGGGPPNTEAFF TRBJ1-1 - TRBV6-1
CASSPRAGAYEQYF TRBJ2-7 - TRBV18
CATSRDSSGGYEQYF TRBJ2-7 - TRBV15
CASSLLTGLGYEQYF TRBJ2-7 - TRBV27
CASGLAARDTQYF TRBJ2-3 - TRBV9
CASSDGHEQYF - - TRBV6-4
CAIRGIGGTEAFF TRBJ1-1 few TRBV10-3
CASSAGYNQPQHF TRBJ1-5 few TRBV6-5
CASSLEASGRAVGEQFF TRBJ2-1 once TRBV7-9
CASSPQPRGLEETQYF TRBJ2-5 - TRBV5-1
CASSLAANTGELFF TRBJ2-2 - TRBV11-2
CASSSLLAGVSYNEQFF TRBJ2-1 - TRBV7-9
CASSFSTSGGYEQYF TRBJ2-7 - TRBV7-2
CASSPSTSIHEQYF - - TRBV27
CASSRGVAMVNEQFF TRBJ2-1 few TRBV5-1
CASSVAGGDYGYTF TRBJ1-2 - TRBV9
CAPGQGNTEAFF TRBJ1-1 - TRBV28
CASSLRGGANYEQYF TRBJ2-7 - TRBV7-6